The present T cell receptor (beta chain) was sequenced within a study of blood T cell repertoires in COVID-19. Study at large: Whether acute or convalescent, the COVID-19 samples came from the United States, Italy and Spain. Sources were T cells, B-cell-depleted T cells, or PBMCs; the material itself was cDNA or gDNA.

Libraries were prepared by immunoSEQ multiplex PCR; TCRdb keeps only in-frame clonotypes and omits some of them. This table holds some 120,000 clones, about 85% found once. In germline, CDR1 is MDHEN, CDR2 SYDVKM. Germline trimming cut 5 bases from V and 10 bases from J; bases unmatched to any gene: 9. This CDR3 contains 14 residues. This sequence originates from a man aged 35-49 years with acute or convalescent COVID-19. V is TRBV28 and J is TRBJ1-1; 11 bases agree with TRBD1. The source material was peripheral blood. CDR3 in DNA: TGTGCCAGCAGTCCCTCCTGGACAGGGGGCTCAGCTTTCTTT. This gives the protein CASSPSWTGGSAFF. The entire variable domain, with the rest obtained from reference TRBV28 and TRBJ1-1, is as follows: DVKVTQSSRYLVKRTGEKVFLECVQDMDHENMFWYRQDPGLGLRLIYFSYDVKMKEKGDIPEGYSVSREKKERFSLILESASTNQTSMYLCASSPSWTGGSAFFGQGTRLTVV.